This TCR beta chain derives from a study of blood T cell repertoires in COVID-19. The protocol was immunoSEQ multiplex PCR, while the TCRdb copy is restricted to in-frame clones and leaves out a portion. This table has over 200,000 clones, about 90% appearing once. The junction had 4 bases not matched to a gene; V was cut back by 2 bases and J by 2 bases. The germline gives CDR1 MNHEY, CDR2 SVGAGI. This CDR3 has 15 residues. Those enrolled, adults aged roughly 18 to 90 years, came from 24 US areas. During the 2 weeks before they entered the study, exposed participants had met someone with a PCR-confirmed or clinician-diagnosed COVID-19 case.

The chain employs TRBV6-5 and TRBJ2-7; 9 bases fit TRBD2. Sequenced input: PBMCs or T cells enriched from blood (not recorded which). The origin of this receptor is a woman in her thirties who had been exposed to COVID-19. The DNA for the CDR3 is TGTGCCAGCAGTTACATGGCTAGCGGGGCCTACGAGCAGTACTTC. This encodes CASSYMASGAYEQYF.